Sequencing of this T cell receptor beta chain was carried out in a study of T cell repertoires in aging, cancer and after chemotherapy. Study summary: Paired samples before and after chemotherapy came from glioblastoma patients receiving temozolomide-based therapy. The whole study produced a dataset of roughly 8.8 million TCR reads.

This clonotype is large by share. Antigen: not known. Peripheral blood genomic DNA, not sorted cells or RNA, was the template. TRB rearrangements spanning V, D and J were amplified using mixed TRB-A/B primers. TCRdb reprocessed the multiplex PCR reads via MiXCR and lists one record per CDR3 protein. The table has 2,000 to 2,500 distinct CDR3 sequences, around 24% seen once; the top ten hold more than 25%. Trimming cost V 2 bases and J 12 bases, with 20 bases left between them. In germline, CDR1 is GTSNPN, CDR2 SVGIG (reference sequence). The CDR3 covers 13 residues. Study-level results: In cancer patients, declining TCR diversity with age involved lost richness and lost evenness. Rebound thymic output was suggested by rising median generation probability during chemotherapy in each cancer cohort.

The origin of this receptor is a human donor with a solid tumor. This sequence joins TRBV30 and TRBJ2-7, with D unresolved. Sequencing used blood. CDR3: CAWSLSTGQVPYF. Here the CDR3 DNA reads TGTGCCTGGAGTCTATCAACGGGCCAGGTCCCGTACTTC.